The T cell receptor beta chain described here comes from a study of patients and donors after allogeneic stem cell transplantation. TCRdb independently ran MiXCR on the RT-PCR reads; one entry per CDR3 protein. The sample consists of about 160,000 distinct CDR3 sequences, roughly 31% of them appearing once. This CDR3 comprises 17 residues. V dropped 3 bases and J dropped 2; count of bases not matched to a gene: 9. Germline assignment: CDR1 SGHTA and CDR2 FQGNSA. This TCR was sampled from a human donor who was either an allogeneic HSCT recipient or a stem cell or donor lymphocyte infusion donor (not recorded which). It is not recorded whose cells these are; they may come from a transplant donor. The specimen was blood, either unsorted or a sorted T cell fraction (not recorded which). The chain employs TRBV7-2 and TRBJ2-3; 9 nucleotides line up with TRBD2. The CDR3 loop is CASSFQSSGSATDTQYF. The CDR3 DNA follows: TGTGCCAGCAGCTTCCAAAGTAGCGGGAGCGCCACAGATACGCAGTATTTT.